A selection of T cell receptor beta chains follows, all from one sample in a study of identical twins. TCRdb processed the 5' RACE reads anew with MiXCR; each CDR3 protein has one entry. The table shows 690,000 or so distinct CDR3 sequences, with 8.6% occurring only once. The same sample was also used in a study of yellow fever vaccine responses in identical twins.

The material sequenced was PBMCs. Receptors were obtained from a woman aged 18-30 years in good health. Both conserved end residues are part of each CDR3. The order of the fields is CDR3 DNA, CDR3 protein, D gene, V gene, J gene, clone size. A D gene is named only where the DNA matches it firmly. Clone sizes are given selectively: once, few, many, or a class where the clone is expanded.

CDR3 DNA: TGTGCCAGCAGCTTAGGGCCTAGCGGGAAGGGGTATTTT; CDR3 protein: CASSLGPSGKGYF; D gene: TRBD2; V gene: TRBV7-2; J gene: TRBJ2-3; clone size: many
CDR3 DNA: TGTGCCAGCCAAGGGACAGGGGTTGGCTACACCTTC; CDR3 protein: CASQGTGVGYTF; D gene: TRBD1; V gene: TRBV28; J gene: TRBJ1-2; clone size: .
CDR3 DNA: TGTGCCAGCAGTGAATTCGGGGCTAGCGGGGTCCTGGGCAATGAGCAGTTCTTC; CDR3 protein: CASSEFGASGVLGNEQFF; D gene: TRBD2; V gene: TRBV6-1; J gene: TRBJ2-1; clone size: .
CDR3 DNA: TGTGCCAGCAGCAACCGGGGACTAGGGGCCGGGGAGCTGTTTTTT; CDR3 protein: CASSNRGLGAGELFF; D gene: TRBD2; V gene: TRBV7-2; J gene: TRBJ2-2; clone size: many
CDR3 DNA: TGCAGTGCTAGAGCCCCGGAGGGGATACCTCAAGAGACCCAGTACTTC; CDR3 protein: CSARAPEGIPQETQYF; D gene: .; V gene: TRBV20-1; J gene: TRBJ2-5; clone size: .
CDR3 DNA: TGTGCCAGCACCCCGCCGTCCCTGAACACTGAAGCTTTCTTT; CDR3 protein: CASTPPSLNTEAFF; D gene: .; V gene: TRBV6-1; J gene: TRBJ1-1; clone size: few
CDR3 DNA: TGCAGTGCTAGAGATCCCCCCCCGGCCGGAAACTATGGCTACACCTTC; CDR3 protein: CSARDPPPAGNYGYTF; D gene: .; V gene: TRBV20-1; J gene: TRBJ1-2; clone size: many
CDR3 DNA: TGTGCCAGCACTAACGGAATAGGGGGCGGGGAGCTGTTTTTT; CDR3 protein: CASTNGIGGGELFF; D gene: .; V gene: TRBV12-3/TRBV12-4; J gene: TRBJ2-2; clone size: few
CDR3 DNA: TGTGCCGGGGGGAGGGGAACCTACGAGCAGTACTTC; CDR3 protein: CAGGRGTYEQYF; D gene: TRBD2; V gene: TRBV7-9; J gene: TRBJ2-7; clone size: .
CDR3 DNA: TGTGCCAGCAGCTCCATGTCGAACACTGAAGCTTTCTTT; CDR3 protein: CASSSMSNTEAFF; D gene: .; V gene: TRBV12-3/TRBV12-4; J gene: TRBJ1-1; clone size: many
CDR3 DNA: TGTGCCAGCAGCTTAGAAGGGGCAAAACAAGAGACCCAGTACTTC; CDR3 protein: CASSLEGAKQETQYF; D gene: .; V gene: TRBV11-2; J gene: TRBJ2-5; clone size: few
CDR3 DNA: TGCAGCGTCGCTGGGACTAGCGTCCTTGGCACAGATACGCAGTATTTT; CDR3 protein: CSVAGTSVLGTDTQYF; D gene: TRBD2; V gene: TRBV29-1; J gene: TRBJ2-3; clone size: many
CDR3 DNA: TGCAGTGCTTGGACTAGCGGTTCACAGTATTTT; CDR3 protein: CSAWTSGSQYF; D gene: TRBD2; V gene: TRBV20-1; J gene: TRBJ2-3; clone size: few
CDR3 DNA: TGTGCCAGCAGCTTAACGCTCGAAGATACGCAGTATTTT; CDR3 protein: CASSLTLEDTQYF; D gene: .; V gene: TRBV7-3; J gene: TRBJ2-3; clone size: many
CDR3 DNA: TGTGCCAGCAGCCGGACAGAAAGCACAGATACGCAGTATTTT; CDR3 protein: CASSRTESTDTQYF; D gene: .; V gene: TRBV7-9; J gene: TRBJ2-3; clone size: .
CDR3 DNA: TGCAGTGCTAACCCCCGCCACGGGACAGGCTACGAGCAGTACTTC; CDR3 protein: CSANPRHGTGYEQYF; D gene: TRBD1; V gene: TRBV20-1; J gene: TRBJ2-7; clone size: .
CDR3 DNA: TGTGCCAGTCTGGGACAGGGAAAAGAGACCCAGTACTTC; CDR3 protein: CASLGQGKETQYF; D gene: TRBD1; V gene: TRBV6-1; J gene: TRBJ2-5; clone size: .
CDR3 DNA: TGTGCCAGCTGGGCCGGGGGGGGAGAGACCCAGTACTTC; CDR3 protein: CASWAGGGETQYF; D gene: TRBD2; V gene: TRBV12-3/TRBV12-4; J gene: TRBJ2-5; clone size: many
CDR3 DNA: TGTGCCAGCAGCTTAGTTGGTAGCGGGAGTACCACCGGGGAGCTGTTTTTT; CDR3 protein: CASSLVGSGSTTGELFF; D gene: TRBD2; V gene: TRBV7-2; J gene: TRBJ2-2; clone size: .
CDR3 DNA: TGCGCCAGTCGTTCCGGGACAGAAGGCTACGAGCAGTACTTC; CDR3 protein: CASRSGTEGYEQYF; D gene: TRBD1; V gene: TRBV5-1; J gene: TRBJ2-7; clone size: few
CDR3 DNA: TGTGCCAGCAGCCAAGGTGGCAGGGGCTTTCGTTACGAGCAGTACTTC; CDR3 protein: CASSQGGRGFRYEQYF; D gene: .; V gene: TRBV3-1; J gene: TRBJ2-7; clone size: many
CDR3 DNA: TGTGCCAGCTCACCACCGAGTGCTAGCCCCGGCACCGGGGAGCTGTTTTTT; CDR3 protein: CASSPPSASPGTGELFF; D gene: .; V gene: TRBV18; J gene: TRBJ2-2; clone size: few
CDR3 DNA: TGTGCCAGCAGTTCAACCGGGACGGCTCAAGAGACCCAGTACTTC; CDR3 protein: CASSSTGTAQETQYF; D gene: .; V gene: TRBV28; J gene: TRBJ2-5; clone size: .
CDR3 DNA: TGCGCCAGCAGCACCCGAAGGGGGGGGACTAGCGGGAGTCCGACCGAATATACGCAGTATTTT; CDR3 protein: CASSTRRGGTSGSPTEYTQYF; D gene: TRBD2; V gene: TRBV5-1; J gene: TRBJ2-3; clone size: many
CDR3 DNA: TGTGCCAGCAGACGCGGGACCCCGGGGCCCTATGGCTACACCTTC; CDR3 protein: CASRRGTPGPYGYTF; D gene: .; V gene: TRBV6-1; J gene: TRBJ1-2; clone size: .
CDR3 DNA: TGTGCCAGCAGCTCAGGGGGCTCGTTCTACAATGAGCAGTTCTTC; CDR3 protein: CASSSGGSFYNEQFF; D gene: TRBD1; V gene: TRBV5-6; J gene: TRBJ2-1; clone size: .
CDR3 DNA: TGTGCCAGCAGCCAGTCTAGCGGCAATGAGCAGTTCTTC; CDR3 protein: CASSQSSGNEQFF; D gene: TRBD2; V gene: TRBV3-1; J gene: TRBJ2-1; clone size: .
CDR3 DNA: TGTGCCATCAGTGAGCCCACCAACGGGGGGACAGATACGCAGTATTTT; CDR3 protein: CAISEPTNGGTDTQYF; D gene: TRBD2; V gene: TRBV10-3; J gene: TRBJ2-3; clone size: many
CDR3 DNA: TGTGCCGTGGGTGGTTCGGGAAACGGTGATACGCAGTATTTT; CDR3 protein: CAVGGSGNGDTQYF; D gene: .; V gene: TRBV24-1; J gene: TRBJ2-3; clone size: many